This record looks at one T cell receptor (beta chain) sequence and its context. Indicated time point: patch test 1, 2 weeks after DPC sensitization. Treatment noted: therapeutic diphenylcyclopropenone sensitization with weekly scalp DPC. The CDR3 is made up of 13 amino acids. V shed 7 bases, J shed 4 bases, and the junction held 5 bases outside the gene matches. This sample stems from a study of human T cells and chemical hapten exposure. TCRdb used MiXCR to reprocess the RACE reads, holding one entry per CDR3 protein. The sample records some 400,000 distinct CDR3 sequences, 4% to 5.5% being singletons.

This receptor was identified in a woman aged 45-60 years with alopecia areata. Some clones in this sample may be carry-over from other donors' samples. The chain carries TRBV12-3 or TRBV12-4 and TRBJ1-1, with 8 nucleotides matching TRBD1. Sequencing used whole blood, obtained in connection with sensitization to the hapten diphenylcyclopropenone (DPC). The CDR3 reads CASTFTGGTEAFF. The CDR3 region has the DNA TGTGCCAGCACTTTTACAGGGGGCACTGAAGCTTTCTTT.